A single sample gave rise to the 14 T cell receptor beta chains below, sequenced in a study of blood T cell repertoires in COVID-19. Assay used: immunoSEQ multiplex PCR; TCRdb lists only in-frame clones, some missing. The table lists roughly 130,000 clones, about 85% of them singletons. Input material: peripheral blood. The receptors here all came from a man aged 65-85 years with acute or convalescent COVID-19.

The chain has TRBV5-4 and TRBJ2-7, with 11 bases matching TRBD2. Germline CDR1 and CDR2: SGHNT and YYREEE (reference sequence). CDR3 length: 16 amino acids. V lost 0 bases, J lost 7 bases, and 9 bases stayed unmatched. The chain's CDR3 is CASSLGSGGAVREQYF. CDR3 sequence (DNA): TGTGCCAGCAGCTTGGGTAGCGGGGGGGCGGTTCGGGAGCAGTACTTC.

The chain combines TRBV19 with TRBJ1-5; 7 bases fit TRBD1. Trimming removed 6 bases from V and 2 bases from J; junction bases left unmatched: 4. The CDR3 sequence is 14 residues long. From germline, CDR1 is LNHDA and CDR2 SQIVND (reference sequence). CDR3: CASRTGQGNQPQHF. The DNA for the CDR3 is TGTGCCAGTAGGACCGGACAGGGCAATCAGCCCCAGCATTTT.

The chain recombines TRBV11-1 with TRBJ1-1, with D tentatively TRBD1 (5 bases). The V and J ends lost 1 base and 4 bases respectively, with 10 bases between them. The CDR3 runs 14 residues. Germline loops: CDR1 SGHAT, CDR2 FQDESV (reference sequence). CDR3 bases: TGTGCCAGCAGCTTAGGTAGGGGCGCCACTGAAGCTTTCTTT. Translating gives CASSLGRGATEAFF.

This chain uses TRBV14 with TRBJ1-1; 11 nucleotides agree with TRBD1. The CDR3 runs 15 residues. CDR1 and CDR2 from the germline V gene are SGHDN and FVKESK. The V gene end was trimmed by 4 bases and the J gene end by 5 bases; junction bases not matched to a gene: 6. CDR3 nucleotide sequence: TGTGCCAGCAGCCCCAAGGACAGGGGGCCTACTGAAGCTTTCTTT. As protein: CASSPKDRGPTEAFF.

J is TRBJ2-5 and V is TRBV4-2; tentative D call: TRBD1 (6 bases). Germline V CDR1 and CDR2: LGHNA, YNFKEQ. V gave up 4 bases and J gave up 2 bases, with 11 bases separating them. The CDR3 has 14 residues. CDR3 sequence: CASSLARGQETQYF. The CDR3 DNA reads as TGTGCCAGCAGCCTGGCCAGGGGACAAGAGACCCAGTACTTC.

The sample holds a few counts of this clone. For the CDR3, the DNA is TGTGCCAGCAGCGTTCGGGGGGAAGGCGGGGAGCTGTTTTTT. Its translation: CASSVRGEGGELFF. The gene calls are TRBV9 and TRBJ2-2; TRBD2 aligns across 7 bases. CDR3 length: 14 amino acids. Germline CDR1 and CDR2: SGDLS and YYNGEE. V was pared by 2 bases and J by 7 bases, with 5 bases of the junction left unmatched. The full variable domain, with the rest looked up from reference TRBV9 and TRBJ2-2, is DSGVTQTPKHLITATGQRVTLRCSPRSGDLSVYWYQQSLDQGLQFLIQYYNGEERAKGNILERFSAQQFPDLHSELNLSSLELGDSALYFCASSVRGEGGELFFGEGSRLTVL.

The CDR3 DNA is TGTGCCAGCAACCCGCGGGGTAGCTACACCTTC. Translation gives CASNPRGSYTF. The gene calls are TRBV11-2 and TRBJ1-2; D remains unclear. Per the germline V gene, CDR1 is SGHAT and CDR2 is FQNNGV. Trimming cost V 7 bases and J 9 bases, with 12 bases left between them. This CDR3 is 11 amino acids long.

The chain employs TRBV3-1 (or the pseudogene TRBV3-2) and TRBJ2-1; TRBD2 matches 8 bases. CDR1 LGHDT and CDR2 YNNKEL come from the germline V gene (reference sequence). The CDR3 runs to 16 residues. J lost 7 bases, V lost 5 bases, and 13 bases had no gene match. The CDR3 is CASSYLPGGLVNEQFF. The CDR3 coding sequence is TGTGCCAGCAGCTACTTGCCGGGGGGGCTTGTTAATGAGCAGTTCTTC.

This clone was seen a single time. The chain combines TRBV6-2 or TRBV6-3 with TRBJ1-6, with 9 positions matching TRBD1. Per germline, CDR1 MNHEY and CDR2 SVGEGT. The CDR3 is 17 amino acids. V dropped 2 bases and J dropped 7; count of bases not matched to a gene: 9. Here the CDR3 reads CASSYGTTGGTNSPLHF. CDR3 DNA: TGTGCCAGCAGTTACGGGACCACAGGGGGCACGAATTCACCCCTCCACTTT.

This chain joins TRBV18 and TRBJ2-5; D uncertain. The CDR3 totals 13 residues. Deletions cut 3 bases from V and 2 bases from J, with 7 bases between. Germline CDR1 KGHSH, CDR2 LQKENI. CDR3 residues: CASSPQRQETQYF. CDR3 in DNA: TGTGCCAGCTCACCCCAGAGGCAAGAGACCCAGTACTTC.

The chain employs TRBV30 and TRBJ1-4, with TRBD1 identical over 8 bases. Germline CDR1 GTSNPN, CDR2 SVGIG (reference sequence). V dropped 4 bases and J dropped 10; count of bases not matched to a gene: 14. The CDR3 length is 15 residues. The CDR3 reads CAWTQKTGTGGKLFF. The CDR3 region has the DNA TGTGCCTGGACTCAAAAGACTGGGACAGGTGGAAAACTGTTTTTT.

The V call is TRBV5-1, the J call TRBJ1-6; 8 bases are a match to TRBD1. The J segment lost 9 bases and the V segment lost 0 bases, leaving 8 bases of the junction unmatched. The CDR3 is made up of 16 amino acids. Germline V gene sequence: CDR1 SGHRS, CDR2 YFSETQ. This CDR3 is CASSLAQGAVSSPLHF. The CDR3 region has the DNA TGCGCCAGCAGCTTGGCCCAGGGGGCGGTGAGTTCACCCCTCCACTTT.

As to this clone: This sample includes further DNA sequences coding for the same CDR3. This chain links TRBV6-5 with TRBJ1-1; 9 bases line up with TRBD1. The V gene end was trimmed by 6 bases and the J gene end by 2 bases; junction bases not matched to a gene: 4. The CDR3 runs 14 residues. The germline CDR1 and CDR2 sequences are MNHEY and SVGAGI. CDR3 sequence reads: CASSQTGGNTEAFF. The CDR3 DNA reads as TGTGCCAGCAGCCAGACAGGGGGAAACACTGAAGCTTTCTTT.

This clone is a singleton in its sample. The chain combines TRBV11-1 with TRBJ1-4; 10 nucleotides match TRBD1. The germline V gene has CDR1 SGHAT and CDR2 FQDESV (reference sequence). V was pared by 1 base and J by 8 bases, with 4 bases of the junction left unmatched. The CDR3 is made up of 15 amino acids. CDR3 loop: CASSLGDRGGEKLFF. CDR3 sequence (DNA): TGTGCCAGCAGCTTAGGGGACAGGGGTGGGGAAAAACTGTTTTTT.